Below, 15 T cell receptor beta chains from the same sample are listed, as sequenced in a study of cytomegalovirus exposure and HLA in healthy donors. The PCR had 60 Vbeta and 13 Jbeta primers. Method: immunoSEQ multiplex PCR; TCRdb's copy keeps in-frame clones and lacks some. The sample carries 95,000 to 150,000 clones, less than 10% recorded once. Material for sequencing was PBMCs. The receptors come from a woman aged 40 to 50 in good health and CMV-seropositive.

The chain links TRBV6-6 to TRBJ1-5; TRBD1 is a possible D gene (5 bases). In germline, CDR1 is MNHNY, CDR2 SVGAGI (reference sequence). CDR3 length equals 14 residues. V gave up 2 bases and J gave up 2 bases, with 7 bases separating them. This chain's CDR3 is CASSYRGGNQPQHF. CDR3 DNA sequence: TGTGCCAGCAGTTACCGGGGGGGCAATCAGCCCCAGCATTTT.

This CDR3 reads CASSQTSRETQYF. The CDR3 DNA reads as TGTGCCAGTAGCCAGACTAGCCGGGAGACCCAGTACTTC. This rearrangement joins TRBV19 to TRBJ2-5; 7 bases fit TRBD2. CDR3 length: 13 amino acids. Germline lookup yields CDR1 LNHDA and CDR2 SQIVND (reference sequence). J was trimmed by 5 bases and V by 6 bases; bases with no gene match: 6.

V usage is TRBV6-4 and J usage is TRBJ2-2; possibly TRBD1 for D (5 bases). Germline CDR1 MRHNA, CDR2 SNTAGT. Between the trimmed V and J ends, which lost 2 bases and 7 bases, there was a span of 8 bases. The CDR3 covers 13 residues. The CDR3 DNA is TGTGCCAGCAGTGACAGGGGTGACGGGGAGCTGTTTTTT. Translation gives CASSDRGDGELFF.

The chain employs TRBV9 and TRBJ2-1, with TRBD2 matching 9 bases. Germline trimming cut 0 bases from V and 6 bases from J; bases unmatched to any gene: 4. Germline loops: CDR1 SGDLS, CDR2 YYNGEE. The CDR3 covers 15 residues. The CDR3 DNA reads TGTGCCAGCAGCGTAGGGGGCGGGGGGGCCAATGAGCAGTTCTTC. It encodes CASSVGGGGANEQFF. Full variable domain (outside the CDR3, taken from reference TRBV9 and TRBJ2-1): DSGVTQTPKHLITATGQRVTLRCSPRSGDLSVYWYQQSLDQGLQFLIQYYNGEERAKGNILERFSAQQFPDLHSELNLSSLELGDSALYFCASSVGGGGANEQFFGPGTRLTVL.

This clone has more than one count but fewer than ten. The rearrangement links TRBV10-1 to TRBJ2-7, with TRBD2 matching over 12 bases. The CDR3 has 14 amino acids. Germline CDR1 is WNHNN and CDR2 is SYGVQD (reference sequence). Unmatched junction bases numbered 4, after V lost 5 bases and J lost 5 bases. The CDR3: CASSRTSGDHEQYF. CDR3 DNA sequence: TGCGCCAGCAGTCGGACTAGCGGGGACCACGAGCAGTACTTC.

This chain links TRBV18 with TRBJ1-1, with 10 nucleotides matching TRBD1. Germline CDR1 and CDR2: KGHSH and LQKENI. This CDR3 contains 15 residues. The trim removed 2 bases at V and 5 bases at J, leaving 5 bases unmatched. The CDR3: CASSPRTGGSTEAFF. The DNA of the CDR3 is TGTGCCAGCTCACCAAGGACAGGGGGATCGACTGAAGCTTTCTTT.

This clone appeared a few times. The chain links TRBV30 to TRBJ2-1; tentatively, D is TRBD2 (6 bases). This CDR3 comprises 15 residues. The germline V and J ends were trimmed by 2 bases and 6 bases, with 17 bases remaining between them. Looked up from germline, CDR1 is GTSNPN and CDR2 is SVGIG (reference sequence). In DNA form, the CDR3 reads TGTGCCTGGAGTCTCTCAGCTTGGGGGGTCAATGAGCAGTTCTTC. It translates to CAWSLSAWGVNEQFF. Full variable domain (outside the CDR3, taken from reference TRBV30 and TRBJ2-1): SQTIHQWPATLVQPVGSPLSLECTVEGTSNPNLYWYRQAAGRGLQLLFYSVGIGQISSEVPQNLSASRPQDRQFILSSKKLLLSDSGFYLCAWSLSAWGVNEQFFGPGTRLTVL.

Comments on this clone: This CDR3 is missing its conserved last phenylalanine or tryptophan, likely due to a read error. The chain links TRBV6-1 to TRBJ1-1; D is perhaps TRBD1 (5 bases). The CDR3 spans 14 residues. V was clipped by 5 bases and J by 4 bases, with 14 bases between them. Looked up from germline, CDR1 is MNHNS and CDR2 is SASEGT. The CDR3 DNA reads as TGTGCCAGCAGTCCCGGGGGGGGAAGCACTGAAGCTTTCGTT. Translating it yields CASSPGGGSTEAFV.

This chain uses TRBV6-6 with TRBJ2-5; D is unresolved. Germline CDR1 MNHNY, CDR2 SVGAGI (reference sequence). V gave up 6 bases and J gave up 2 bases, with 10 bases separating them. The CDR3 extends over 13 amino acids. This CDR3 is CASRRDLQETQYF. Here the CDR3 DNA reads TGTGCCAGCAGGCGCGACTTACAAGAGACCCAGTACTTC.

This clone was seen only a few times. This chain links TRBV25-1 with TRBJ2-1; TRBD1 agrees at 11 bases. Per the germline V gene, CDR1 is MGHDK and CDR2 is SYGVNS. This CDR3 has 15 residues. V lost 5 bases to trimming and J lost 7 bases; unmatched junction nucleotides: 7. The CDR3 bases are TGTGCCAGCAGTTCCCCGGGACAGGGGGGGAATGAGCAGTTCTTC. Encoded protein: CASSSPGQGGNEQFF.

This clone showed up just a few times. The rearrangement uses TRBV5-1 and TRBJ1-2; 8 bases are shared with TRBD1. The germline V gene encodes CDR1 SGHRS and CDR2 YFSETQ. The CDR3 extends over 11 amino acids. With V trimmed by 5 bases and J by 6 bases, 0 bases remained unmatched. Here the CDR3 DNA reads TGCGCCAGCAGACAGGGGGATGGCTACACCTTC. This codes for CASRQGDGYTF.

The CDR3 nucleotides are TGTGCCAGCAGTTACGGCAGGGATAAGAATGAGCAGTTCTTC. Amino acid sequence: CASSYGRDKNEQFF. V and J are TRBV6-5 and TRBJ2-1; D may be TRBD1 (5 bases). Trimming took off 2 bases at V and 7 bases at J, with 12 bases between the two ends. The CDR3 loop spans 14 amino acids. Per germline, CDR1 MNHEY and CDR2 SVGAGI.

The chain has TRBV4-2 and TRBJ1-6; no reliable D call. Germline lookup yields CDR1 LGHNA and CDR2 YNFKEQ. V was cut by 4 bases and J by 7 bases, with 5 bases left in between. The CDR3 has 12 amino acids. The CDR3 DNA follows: TGTGCCAGCAGCCGGCCCAATTCACCCCTCCACTTT. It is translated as CASSRPNSPLHF.

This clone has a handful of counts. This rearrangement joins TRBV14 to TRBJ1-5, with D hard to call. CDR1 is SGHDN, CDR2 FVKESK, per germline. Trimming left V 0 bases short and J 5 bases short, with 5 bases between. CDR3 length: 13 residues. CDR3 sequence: CASSQERDQPQHF. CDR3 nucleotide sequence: TGTGCCAGCAGCCAAGAACGGGATCAGCCCCAGCATTTT.

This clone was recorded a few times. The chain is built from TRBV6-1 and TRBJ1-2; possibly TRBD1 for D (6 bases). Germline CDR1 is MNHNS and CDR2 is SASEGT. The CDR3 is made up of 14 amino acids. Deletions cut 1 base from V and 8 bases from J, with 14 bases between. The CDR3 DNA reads TGTGCCAGCAGTGAAGGGAACAGGGTGAGGGGCTACACCTTC. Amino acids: CASSEGNRVRGYTF.